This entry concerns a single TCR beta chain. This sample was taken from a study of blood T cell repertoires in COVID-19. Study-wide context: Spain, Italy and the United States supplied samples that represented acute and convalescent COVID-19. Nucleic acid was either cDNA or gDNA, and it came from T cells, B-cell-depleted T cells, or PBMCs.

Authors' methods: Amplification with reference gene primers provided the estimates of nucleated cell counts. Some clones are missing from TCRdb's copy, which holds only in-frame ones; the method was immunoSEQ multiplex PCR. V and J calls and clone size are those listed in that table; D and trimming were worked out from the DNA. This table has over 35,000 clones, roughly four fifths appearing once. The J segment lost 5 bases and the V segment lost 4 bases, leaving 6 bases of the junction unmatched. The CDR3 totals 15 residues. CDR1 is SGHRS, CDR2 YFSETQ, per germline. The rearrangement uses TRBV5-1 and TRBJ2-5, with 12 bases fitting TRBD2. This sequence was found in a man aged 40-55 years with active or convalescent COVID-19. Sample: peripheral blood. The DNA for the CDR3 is TGCGCCAGCAGCCCTAGCGGGGGGGCCGGGGAGACCCAGTACTTC. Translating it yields CASSPSGGAGETQYF.